Sequencing of this T cell receptor beta chain was carried out in a study of blood T cell repertoires in COVID-19. Study-wide context: Acute and convalescent COVID-19 specimens originated in the United States, Italy and Spain.

Clinical histories supplied by participants themselves formed the basis of cohort assignment. Original methodology: It was from reference gene primer amplification that nucleated cell counts were estimated. Libraries were prepared by immunoSEQ multiplex PCR; TCRdb keeps only in-frame clonotypes and omits some of them. That table furnishes V, J and clone size, whereas the DNA furnished D and trimming. The data show hundreds of thousands of clones, about 88% seen once. Germline CDR1 and CDR2: MNHEY and SVGAGI. The ends were cut back, 0 bases at V and 4 bases at J, with 13 bases in the middle. The CDR3 is 16 amino acids.

Input material: PBMCs or T cells enriched from blood (not recorded which). This TCR derives from a woman under 30 who had been exposed to COVID-19. The chain recombines TRBV6-5 with TRBJ2-1, with D perhaps matching TRBD2 (6 bases). Here the CDR3 reads CASSYSMLALYNEQFF. The CDR3, as DNA: TGTGCCAGCAGTTACTCGATGCTAGCGTTATACAATGAGCAGTTCTTC.